This passage covers 4 T cell receptor beta chains from one sample sequenced in a study of blood T cells in healthy people across ages. With a J-beta primer mix and a sample-barcoded 5' primer, a second PCR ran roughly 7 to 11 cycles. Via MiXCR, TCRdb re-called the 5' RACE reads, giving one row per CDR3 protein. Of around 780,000 distinct CDR3 sequences in the sample, roughly 24% were seen once. These data also formed part of another study, on T cells of mothers and their children.

The material sequenced was blood. All receptors come from a boy between 10 and 17 years old in good health.

This clonotype appeared a few times. The chain couples TRBV18 to TRBJ1-3; D ambiguous. CDR1 and CDR2 (germline): KGHSH, LQKENI. CDR3 length equals 13 residues. Trimming removed 5 bases from V and 7 bases from J, with 12 bases in between. CDR3 in amino acids: CASSSLGRNTIYF. In DNA, the CDR3 is TGTGCCAGCTCAAGCTTGGGGAGGAACACCATATATTTT.

The chain joins TRBV6-2 or TRBV6-3 to TRBJ2-4, with D hard to call. Trimming took off 7 bases at V and 7 bases at J, with 11 bases between the two ends. Germline V lookup: CDR1 MNHEY, CDR2 SVGEGT. The CDR3 totals 12 residues. The CDR3 coding sequence is TGTGCCAGCACCAACCCCTCGAACATTCAGTACTTC. Translation: CASTNPSNIQYF.

This clonotype has a handful of counts. The chain has TRBV6-1 and TRBJ1-1; D not resolved. The CDR3 spans 12 residues. Germline lookup yields CDR1 MNHNS and CDR2 SASEGT. Trimming cost V 4 bases and J 8 bases, with 11 bases left between them. The CDR3 loop reads CASSGPGPEAFF. As DNA, the CDR3 is TGTGCCAGCAGTGGTCCGGGCCCCGAAGCTTTCTTT.

The chain recombines TRBV2 with TRBJ1-2; 8 nucleotides agree with TRBD1. V shed 5 bases and J 3 bases; nucleotides not matched to a gene: 8. The CDR3 runs 15 residues. CDR1 is SNHLY and CDR2 is FYNNEI in the germline V gene. CDR3 in amino acids: CASSQGALGYYGYTF. CDR3 sequence (DNA): TGTGCCAGCAGTCAGGGGGCCTTGGGGTACTATGGCTACACCTTC.